The 18 T cell receptor beta chains presented below share a single source sample, sequenced in a study of blood T cells in healthy people across ages. For the second PCR, which ran for roughly 6 to 11 cycles, a sample-barcoded 5' primer and a J-beta primer mix were used. TCRdb re-called the 5' RACE reads through MiXCR, storing one row per CDR3 protein. The sample lists around 1,000,000 distinct CDR3 sequences, 20% to 25% seen once, with 0.75% in the top ten. These data were likewise used in another study, on T cells of mothers and their children.

Sequences were obtained from blood. These receptors were taken from a girl under 10 years old in good health.

This chain joins TRBV27 and TRBJ2-7, with 11 bases that match TRBD2. CDR3 length equals 16 residues. With 6 bases clipped from V and 3 bases from J, the junction kept 10 bases outside the gene matches. The V gene's germline CDR1 is MNHEY and CDR2 SMNVEV (reference sequence). Written as DNA, the CDR3 is TGTGCCAGCAGCTCTAGATTAGGACTAGCGGGCTACGAGCAGTACTTC. Translation gives CASSSRLGLAGYEQYF.

A few counts support this clonotype. This chain uses TRBV6-1 with TRBJ2-2; D gene uncertain. CDR3 length: 15 amino acids. V was shortened by 2 bases and J by 6 bases, with 13 bases between the two germline ends. The germline V gene has CDR1 MNHNS and CDR2 SASEGT. DNA for the CDR3: TGTGCCAGCAGTGAAATAGTATGGGGTGCCGGGGAGCTGTTTTTT. Translated: CASSEIVWGAGELFF.

This chain links TRBV28 with TRBJ2-4, with D possibly matching TRBD1 (5 bases). This CDR3 comprises 19 residues. Germline CDR1 reads MDHEN; CDR2 reads SYDVKM. Deletions cut 6 bases from V and 0 bases from J, with 24 bases between. The CDR3 DNA reads as TGTGCCAGCAGCCCTGTAGGGGAAAATCTCCCTCTAGCCAAAAACATTCAGTACTTC. It encodes CASSPVGENLPLAKNIQYF.

Worth noting for this clonotype: One end of the junction is discordant with germline, which a read error may explain. This chain joins TRBV20-1 and TRBJ2-3; 7 bases line up with TRBD2. Germline-derived CDR1 and CDR2 are DFQATT and SNEGSKA (reference sequence). The CDR3 has 15 residues. The CDR3 reads CSARLSSGPTGTQYF. CDR3 nucleotides: TGCAGTGCTAGATTATCTAGCGGCCCCACAGGTACGCAGTATTTT.

The chain has TRBV29-1 and TRBJ2-7, with 7 positions matching TRBD2. The CDR3 is 13 residues long. The germline CDR1 and CDR2 sequences are SQVTM and ANQGSEA. V trimming: 4 bases; J trimming: 1 base; junction bases outside the gene matches: 4. CDR3 DNA sequence: TGCAGCGTTGTTGGCGGGGGATCCTACGAGCAGTACTTC. Amino acid sequence: CSVVGGGSYEQYF.

The chain uses TRBV7-9 and TRBJ2-3; D ambiguous. The CDR3 length is 13 residues. Germline-derived CDR1 and CDR2 are SEHNR and FQNEAQ (reference sequence). Trimming shortened V by 3 bases and J by 4 bases, and 8 bases separated the two germline ends. The CDR3 sequence: CASSFVTADTQYF. CDR3 in DNA: TGTGCCAGCAGCTTCGTCACCGCAGATACGCAGTATTTT.

The chain recombines TRBV28 with TRBJ2-5, with 7 bases lining up with TRBD1. The J call may be incorrect, as the DNA end agrees better with TRBJ2-7. Germline lookup yields CDR1 MDHEN and CDR2 SYDVKM. The CDR3 is 16 residues long. CDR3 sequence reads: CASSLMNDRELDEQYF. CDR3 sequence (DNA): TGTGCCAGCAGTCTAATGAACGACAGGGAGTTAGACGAGCAGTACTTC.

The rearrangement uses TRBV12-3 or TRBV12-4 and TRBJ2-7, with TRBD1 as a possible D gene (6 bases). Trimming took off 5 bases at V and 3 bases at J, with 17 bases between the two ends. The CDR3 loop spans 15 amino acids. CDR3 bases: TGTGCCAGCAGTCTACTAGGGGGTTCGCTCTACGAGCAGTACTTC. This codes for CASSLLGGSLYEQYF.

The chain is built from TRBV6-5 and TRBJ2-7; the match to TRBD1 covers 8 bases. Germline CDR1 MNHEY, CDR2 SVGAGI. The J segment lost 5 bases and the V segment lost 8 bases, leaving 2 bases of the junction unmatched. There are 11 residues in the CDR3. For the CDR3, the DNA is TGTGCCAGCGCCAGGGGGCACGAGCAGTACTTC. Its protein is CASARGHEQYF.

This clonotype was counted only a few times. Relative to the germline gene, one junction end is altered; a read error may explain this. The chain recombines TRBV2 with TRBJ2-4, with D tentatively TRBD2 (5 bases). In germline, CDR1 is SNHLY, CDR2 FYNNEI. The CDR3 sequence is 12 residues long. CDR3 in amino acids: CASREAKNIQHF. In DNA, the CDR3 is TGTGCCAGCAGGGAGGCCAAAAACATTCAGCACTTC.

This clonotype was recorded a few times. The chain carries TRBV10-2 and TRBJ2-5, with 8 nucleotides matching TRBD2. V lost 8 bases and J lost 0; bases outside the gene matches: 8. Germline-derived CDR1 and CDR2 are WSHSY and SAAADI. This CDR3 has 15 amino acids. The CDR3 region is CASVGAGEDQETQYF. DNA for the CDR3: TGCGCCAGCGTGGGAGCGGGAGAGGACCAAGAGACCCAGTACTTC.

This clonotype has a handful of counts. V is TRBV5-1 and J is TRBJ1-1; a possible D gene is TRBD1 (5 bases). Trimming shortened V by 4 bases and J by 1 base, and 14 bases separated the two germline ends. The CDR3 consists of 15 residues. Germline V gives CDR1 SGHRS, CDR2 YFSETQ. The CDR3 nucleotides are TGCGCCAGCAGCGCCGGGCAGGGAACGAACACTGAAGCTTTCTTT. Translating gives CASSAGQGTNTEAFF.

The chain links TRBV20-1 to TRBJ2-1; D gene unclear. The CDR3 has 12 residues. Germline V gene data show CDR1 as DFQATT and CDR2 as SNEGSKA (reference sequence). Trimming removed 5 bases at V and 3 bases at J, with 8 bases between. The CDR3, as DNA: TGCAGTGCTCCCGGAAGCTACAATGAGCAGTTCTTC. Its translation: CSAPGSYNEQFF.

The chain recombines TRBV7-9 with TRBJ2-7; 7 nucleotides match TRBD2. The germline V gene has CDR1 SEHNR and CDR2 FQNEAQ (reference sequence). The V segment lost 6 bases and the J segment 6 bases; nucleotides outside the gene matches: 5. The CDR3 sequence is 12 residues long. The CDR3 sequence is CASSKRGSEQYF. CDR3 DNA: TGTGCCAGCAGTAAGCGGGGAAGCGAGCAGTACTTC.

J is TRBJ2-3 and V is TRBV7-3; 12 bases match TRBD2. The germline V gene encodes CDR1 SGHTA and CDR2 FQGTGA. The length of the CDR3 is 16 residues. The V gene end was trimmed by 5 bases and the J gene end by 2 bases; junction bases not matched to a gene: 5. CDR3 protein: CASSQLAGGFTDTQYF. CDR3 DNA: TGTGCCAGCAGCCAACTAGCGGGGGGTTTCACAGATACGCAGTATTTT.

V usage is TRBV6-1 and J usage is TRBJ2-7; TRBD2 aligns across 10 bases. Judging by the DNA end, TRBJ2-1 fits better; the J call may be wrong. CDR1 MNHNS and CDR2 SASEGT come from the germline V gene. The CDR3 has 17 residues. The CDR3 loop reads CASSRTSGAYIYNEQFF. In DNA, the CDR3 is TGTGCCAGCAGCCGTACTAGCGGGGCCTACATTTACAATGAGCAGTTCTTC.

This clonotype was observed a few times. This chain joins TRBV28 and TRBJ2-1; TRBD2 matches at 11 bases. From germline, CDR1 is MDHEN and CDR2 SYDVKM. The V gene end was trimmed by 6 bases and the J gene end by 8 bases; junction bases not matched to a gene: 12. This CDR3 region has 16 residues. CDR3 region: CASRGSGTSGIHEQFF. The DNA of the CDR3 is TGTGCCAGCAGAGGCTCCGGGACTAGCGGCATCCATGAGCAGTTCTTC.

J is TRBJ2-2 and V is TRBV6-6; the match to TRBD2 covers 11 bases. The CDR3 consists of 16 residues. Germline CDR1 and CDR2: MNHNY and SVGAGI (reference sequence). The V and J ends lost 5 bases and 4 bases, in that order; junction bases with no gene match: 6. CDR3 amino acids: CASSPLAGESTGELFF. CDR3 DNA: TGTGCCAGCAGTCCACTAGCGGGAGAGAGCACCGGGGAGCTGTTTTTT.